This T cell receptor beta chain derives from a study of glioma-infiltrating T cells after dendritic cell vaccination. Study at large: Samples are from glioblastoma patients in Phase I and II dendritic cell vaccine trials. Dendritic cells derived from monocytes and pulsed with autologous tumor lysate formed the vaccine.

Noted time point: after dendritic cell vaccination, including at tumor progression/relapse. The germline V gene has CDR1 SEHNR and CDR2 FQNEAQ (reference sequence). This CDR3 spans 15 amino acids. The V end lost 2 bases, the J end lost 0 bases, and 7 bases lay between the germline ends. The PCR used 60 V beta and 13 J beta primers. Assay: immunoSEQ multiplex PCR; the TCRdb copy retains only in-frame clones and omits some. The table records 20,000 to 30,000 clones, roughly 91% of them present only once. This clone was seen just once. The V gene is TRBV7-9, the J gene TRBJ2-2, with a tentative D call TRBD1 (5 bases). The receptor comes from a human donor with glioblastoma. The material was blood, obtained after dendritic cell vaccination. The DNA for the CDR3 is TGTGCCAGCAGCTTACAACAGGCGAACACCGGGGAGCTGTTTTTT. Its protein is CASSLQQANTGELFF.